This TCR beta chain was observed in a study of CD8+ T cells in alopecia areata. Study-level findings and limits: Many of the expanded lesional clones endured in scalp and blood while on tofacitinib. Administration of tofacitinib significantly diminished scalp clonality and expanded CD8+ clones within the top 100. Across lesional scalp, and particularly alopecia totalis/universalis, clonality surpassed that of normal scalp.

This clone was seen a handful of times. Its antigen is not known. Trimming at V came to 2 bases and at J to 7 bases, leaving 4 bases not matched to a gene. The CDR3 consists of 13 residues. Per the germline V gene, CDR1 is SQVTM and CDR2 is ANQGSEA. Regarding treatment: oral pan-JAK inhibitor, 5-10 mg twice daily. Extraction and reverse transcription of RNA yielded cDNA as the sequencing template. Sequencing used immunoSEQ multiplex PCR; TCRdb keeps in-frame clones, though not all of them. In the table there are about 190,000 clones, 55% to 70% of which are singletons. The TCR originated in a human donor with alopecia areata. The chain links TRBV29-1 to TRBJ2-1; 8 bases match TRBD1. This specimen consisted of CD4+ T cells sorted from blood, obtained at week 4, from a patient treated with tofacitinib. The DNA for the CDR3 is TGCAGCGTTGAATCGGGACAGGTGAATGAGCAGTTCTTC. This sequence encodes CSVESGQVNEQFF.